This T cell receptor beta chain was sequenced during a study of blood T cell repertoires in COVID-19. CDR1 LNHNV and CDR2 YYDKDF come from the germline V gene (reference sequence). The CDR3 has 15 residues. V shed 0 bases and J shed 5 bases, with 11 bases lying between them. TCRdb keeps only in-frame clones here, not all; method: immunoSEQ multiplex PCR. Of a few hundred thousand clones listed, about 85% are singletons. Material: PBMCs or T cells enriched from blood (not recorded which). This receptor was obtained from a man in his forties who had recovered from COVID-19. This chain joins TRBV15 and TRBJ1-5; the D gene is possibly TRBD1 (5 bases). CDR3 coding DNA: TGTGCCACCAGCAGAGAAGCAGGGCCCCATCAGCCCCAGCATTTT. It translates to CATSREAGPHQPQHF.